What follows are 22 T cell receptor beta chains derived from one specimen sequenced in a study of shared clonotypes between healthy human individuals. Sequenced by immunoSEQ multiplex PCR; TCRdb stores in-frame clones only, minus some. The sample gives some 200,000 clones, over 80% of which show up once; 0.065% to 0.07% is in the top ten. Sequenced input: naive CD4+ T cells sorted from blood. Specified subset: CD45RA+ positively selected. Receptors originate from a woman under 40 in good health.

The gene calls are TRBV5-1 and TRBJ2-1; TRBD2 agrees at 7 bases. J was trimmed by 1 base and V by 0 bases; bases with no gene match: 4. Germline V lookup: CDR1 SGHRS, CDR2 YFSETQ. The CDR3 extends over 16 amino acids. As DNA, the CDR3 is TGCGCCAGCAGCTTGGTGGCTAGCGGATCCTACAATGAGCAGTTCTTC. As protein: CASSLVASGSYNEQFF. Combining the CDR3 with reference TRBV5-1 and TRBJ2-1 gives the whole variable domain KAGVTQTPRYLIKTRGQQVTLSCSPISGHRSVSWYQQTPGQGLQFLFEYFSETQRNKGNFPGRFSGRQFSNSRSEMNVSTLELGDSALYLCASSLVASGSYNEQFFGPGTRLTVL.

This clone was counted a few times. The V gene is TRBV2, the J gene TRBJ1-2; 7 bases are shared with TRBD1. The CDR3 runs 14 residues. V trimming: 5 bases; J trimming: 5 bases; junction bases outside the gene matches: 8. Germline assignment: CDR1 SNHLY and CDR2 FYNNEI. For the CDR3, the DNA is TGTGCCAGCAGTCGCCGGGACAGAAGGTATGGCTACACCTTC. This encodes CASSRRDRRYGYTF. The entire variable domain, with the rest obtained from reference TRBV2 and TRBJ1-2, is as follows: EPEVTQTPSHQVTQMGQEVILRCVPISNHLYFYWYRQILGQKVEFLVSFYNNEISEKSEIFDDQFSVERPDGSNFTLKIRSTKLEDSAMYFCASSRRDRRYGYTFGSGTRLTVV.

The chain combines TRBV5-6 with TRBJ2-5; 12 positions match TRBD2. Germline V gives CDR1 SGHDT, CDR2 YYEEEE. The trim removed 2 bases at V and 2 bases at J, leaving 4 bases unmatched. The CDR3 consists of 16 residues. The CDR3 spells CASSFRTSGIQETQYF. In DNA, the CDR3 is TGTGCCAGCAGCTTCCGGACTAGCGGGATACAAGAGACCCAGTACTTC.

The chain combines TRBV28 with TRBJ2-5; D remains unclear. The J call may be in error: the DNA end matches TRBJ2-7 better. The CDR3 sequence is 14 residues long. The germline CDR1 and CDR2 sequences are MDHEN and SYDVKM. CDR3 nucleotide sequence: TGTGCCAGCAGTCCCCGCAGATTACCCTACGAGCAGTACTTC. Protein: CASSPRRLPYEQYF.

This chain connects TRBV7-2 to TRBJ1-2, with 9 nucleotides matching TRBD1. The V gene end was trimmed by 5 bases and the J gene end by 5 bases; junction bases not matched to a gene: 6. Germline loops: CDR1 SGHTA, CDR2 FQGNSA. The CDR3 totals 14 residues. The CDR3 DNA is TGTGCCAGCAGCGTTTGGGACAGGGAGTATGGCTACACCTTC. Its translation: CASSVWDREYGYTF.

This sequence joins TRBV25-1 and TRBJ1-1; 7 nucleotides agree with TRBD1. Germline V gene data show CDR1 as MGHDK and CDR2 as SYGVNS. Losses at the gene ends were 6 bases for V and 2 bases for J; bases not matched to a gene: 6. The CDR3 is 14 residues long. The CDR3 region has the DNA TGTGCCAGCAGATTACAGGGGCTCAACACTGAAGCTTTCTTT. Translating gives CASRLQGLNTEAFF.

Comment on this clone: At one boundary the junction diverges from the germline segment, which might be a read error. This rearrangement joins TRBV7-3 to TRBJ2-7, with 8 positions matching TRBD2. Germline loops: CDR1 SGHTA, CDR2 FQGTGA. The CDR3 spans 14 residues. CDR3 DNA: TGTGCCAGCAGCAGTAGCGGGAAATCCTCCGAGCAGTACTTC. It yields the protein CASSSSGKSSEQYF.

The chain carries TRBV10-1 and TRBJ2-5; D gene ambiguous. Germline CDR1 reads WNHNN; CDR2 reads SYGVQD (reference sequence). The CDR3 consists of 15 residues. The V and J ends lost 2 bases and 7 bases respectively, with 17 bases between them. CDR3 region: CASSEGGSDLGTQYF. CDR3 DNA: TGCGCCAGCAGTGAGGGCGGCAGCGACCTGGGGACCCAGTACTTC.

The J gene is TRBJ2-1, the V gene TRBV2; possible D gene TRBD2, 6 bases. With 8 bases removed from V and 7 bases from J, the gap between germline ends came to 12 bases. This CDR3 contains 12 residues. The germline V gene encodes CDR1 SNHLY and CDR2 FYNNEI. The CDR3 here is CASLASVNEQFF. Written as DNA, the CDR3 is TGTGCCAGCCTAGCGTCGGTGAATGAGCAGTTCTTC.

As regards this clone: An end of the junction differs from the germline gene, which may be a read error. This chain links TRBV7-8 with TRBJ2-7; D might be TRBD1 (6 bases). Germline-derived CDR1 and CDR2 are SGHVS and FQNEAQ. There are 15 residues in the CDR3. As DNA, the CDR3 is TGTACCAGCAGCTTAGCCGGGACAAATTCCTACGAGCAGTACTTC. This gives the protein CTSSLAGTNSYEQYF.

V gene TRBV28 combines with J gene TRBJ2-7, with D tentatively TRBD1 or TRBD2 (5 bases each). Germline CDR1 MDHEN, CDR2 SYDVKM. This CDR3 has 14 residues. With 7 bases removed from V and 0 bases from J, the gap between germline ends came to 13 bases. The DNA for the CDR3 is TGTGCCAGCACCTTGGGGACCAGCTCCTACGAGCAGTACTTC. Translating it yields CASTLGTSSYEQYF.

The chain links TRBV27 to TRBJ1-1; 7 bases agree with TRBD1. CDR1 is MNHEY and CDR2 is SMNVEV in the germline V gene (reference sequence). CDR3 length equals 14 residues. Trimming removed 5 bases from V and 3 bases from J; junction bases left unmatched: 6. CDR3 loop: CASSPGGFDTEAFF. DNA of the CDR3: TGTGCCAGCAGTCCAGGGGGTTTCGACACTGAAGCTTTCTTT.

This clone was counted between two and nine times. The chain couples TRBV28 to TRBJ1-5; D is unclear. V was clipped by 6 bases and J by 8 bases, with 14 bases between them. CDR3 length: 13 residues. Germline V gene lookup returns CDR1 MDHEN and CDR2 SYDVKM. The CDR3 coding sequence is TGTGCCAGCAGCTACATGAGTAGTGAGCCCCAGCATTTT. This codes for CASSYMSSEPQHF.

This clone was detected once. The rearrangement uses TRBV5-1 and TRBJ1-2; 8 bases align to TRBD1. This CDR3 region has 15 residues. Germline V gene data show CDR1 as SGHRS and CDR2 as YFSETQ. Germline trimming cut 4 bases from V and 0 bases from J; bases unmatched to any gene: 5. The CDR3 DNA reads as TGCGCCAGCAGCGCGGGACAGGAAGCTAACTATGGCTACACCTTC. As protein: CASSAGQEANYGYTF.

V is TRBV19 and J is TRBJ1-2; 10 bases agree with TRBD1. V lost 5 bases, J lost 7 bases, and 10 bases stayed unmatched. This CDR3 is 15 amino acids long. Germline lookup yields CDR1 LNHDA and CDR2 SQIVND (reference sequence). DNA of the CDR3: TGTGCCAGTAGTGTCGCCGGGACAGGGGTTGGTGGCTACACCTTC. It yields the protein CASSVAGTGVGGYTF. Supplemented by reference TRBV19 and TRBJ1-2, the full variable domain reads DGGITQSPKYLFRKEGQNVTLSCEQNLNHDAMYWYRQDPGQGLRLIYYSQIVNDFQKGDIAEGYSVSREKKESFPLTVTSAQKNPTAFYLCASSVAGTGVGGYTFGSGTRLTVV.

This clone appeared a single time. The chain uses TRBV28 and TRBJ2-5; D is uncertain. Gene TRBJ2-7 matches the end of the DNA better, so the J call may be wrong. The CDR3 runs to 12 residues. Looked up from germline, CDR1 is MDHEN and CDR2 is SYDVKM. The CDR3 nucleotides read TGTGCCAGCAGTTCTCAGTCCTACGAGCAGTACTTC. It encodes CASSSQSYEQYF.

The chain recombines TRBV5-1 with TRBJ2-7; D unclear. With 4 bases removed from V and 0 bases from J, the gap between germline ends came to 8 bases. In germline, CDR1 is SGHRS, CDR2 YFSETQ. This CDR3 spans 13 amino acids. As DNA, the CDR3 is TGCGCCAGCAGCCAACAGAGCTCCTACGAGCAGTACTTC. Residues: CASSQQSSYEQYF. The variable domain in full, with the rest retrieved from reference TRBV5-1 and TRBJ2-7, is KAGVTQTPRYLIKTRGQQVTLSCSPISGHRSVSWYQQTPGQGLQFLFEYFSETQRNKGNFPGRFSGRQFSNSRSEMNVSTLELGDSALYLCASSQQSSYEQYFGPGTRLTVT.

The chain carries TRBV25-1 and TRBJ2-7; D is unclear. Germline CDR1 is MGHDK and CDR2 is SYGVNS. Trimming cost V 5 bases and J 5 bases, with 13 bases left between them. The CDR3 runs to 13 residues. CDR3 bases: TGTGCCAGCAGTACAGATTTCTGGAACGAGCAGTACTTC. It yields the protein CASSTDFWNEQYF.

This chain links TRBV7-9 with TRBJ2-5; D unclear. The end of the DNA aligns better with TRBJ2-7, so the J call may be wrong. The CDR3 covers 11 residues. The V gene's germline CDR1 is SEHNR and CDR2 FQNEAQ (reference sequence). CDR3 loop: CASSRGYEQYF. The DNA for the CDR3 is TGTGCCAGCAGCCGAGGCTACGAGCAGTACTTC.

The chain joins TRBV6-6 to TRBJ2-7; D remains ambiguous. The germline CDR1 and CDR2 sequences are MNHNY and SVGAGI (reference sequence). The CDR3 spans 13 residues. V was shortened by 2 bases and J by 6 bases, with 11 bases between the two germline ends. The CDR3 sequence is CASSYREDGEQYF. The DNA of the CDR3 is TGTGCCAGCAGTTACCGCGAGGACGGCGAGCAGTACTTC.

The chain has TRBV19 and TRBJ2-1; a possible D gene is TRBD1 (6 bases). The CDR3 sequence is 17 residues long. The germline gives CDR1 LNHDA, CDR2 SQIVND (reference sequence). Trimming removed 3 bases from V and 7 bases from J, with 22 bases in between. This chain's CDR3 is CASSIRRMRTVWNEQFF. As DNA, the CDR3 is TGTGCCAGTAGTATCCGACGGATGAGGACAGTGTGGAATGAGCAGTTCTTC.

The V call is TRBV18, the J call TRBJ2-3; 9 bases are a match to TRBD2. V lost 3 bases and J lost 4; bases outside the gene matches: 5. In germline, CDR1 is KGHSH, CDR2 LQKENI. The CDR3 has 15 residues. The CDR3, as DNA: TGTGCCAGCTCACCCAGACGGACTAGCGCAGATACGCAGTATTTT. As protein: CASSPRRTSADTQYF.